The text below deals with one T cell receptor (beta chain). These data are taken from a study of shared clonotypes between healthy human individuals. V was trimmed by 5 bases and J by 2 bases, leaving 4 bases between them. This CDR3 contains 11 residues. Germline CDR1 reads DFQATT; CDR2 reads SNEGSKA (reference sequence). Clones were sequenced by immunoSEQ multiplex PCR, and TCRdb holds only the in-frame ones, with some missing. The profile covers about 2.4 million clones, with approximately 93% appearing a single time and more than 0.35% taken by the ten largest. The chain joins TRBV20-1 to TRBJ2-1; unclear D gene. The receptor was derived from a man in his late teens or twenties in good health. Some clones in this sample may be carry-over from other donors' samples. Material for sequencing was naive CD4+ T cells from PBMCs. Sample subset: CD45RA+ positively selected. CDR3 region: CSAGAYNEQFF. In nucleotides, the CDR3 is TGCAGTGCTGGGGCCTACAATGAGCAGTTCTTC.